This TCR beta chain was sequenced in a study of a mutant IDH1 vaccine in newly diagnosed glioma. Study-wide background: Treated patients, averaging roughly 44 years, were 62.5% male and approximately 38% female. Overall study results and limits: Most patients, approximately 93%, showed vaccine-induced immune responses.

Comments on this clone: Its antigen is not identified.

Time point reported: week 35, safety follow-up. Topical imiquimod was applied with each vaccine dose, which held 300 ug of mutant IDH1 20-mer peptide. Data came from immunoSEQ multiplex PCR; TCRdb stores just in-frame clones and leaves some out. Among some 66,000 clones, 80% to 90% were seen once, and the ten largest hold 3.5% to 4.5%. The CDR3 has 13 amino acids. Germline CDR1 and CDR2: MGHRA and YSYEKL. Trimming cost V 0 bases and J 6 bases, with 8 bases left between them. The sample here was PBMCs, taken from a glioma patient whose treatment included an IDH1 peptide vaccine. The rearrangement links TRBV4-1 to TRBJ2-5; D not certain. This TCR was recovered from a young man with glioma. The CDR3 nucleotides are TGCGCCAGCAGCCAAGACACTCGAAAGACCCAGTACTTC. Residues: CASSQDTRKTQYF.